This T cell receptor (beta chain) was identified during a study of blood T cell repertoires in COVID-19. Original methodology: Cell counts per sample came from amplifying reference gene primers. Assay used: immunoSEQ multiplex PCR; TCRdb lists only in-frame clones, some missing. The V and J calls and clone size come from that table; D and trimming were worked out from the DNA. The data contain nearly 15,000 clones, roughly 79% of them seen just once; the ten biggest clones take up roughly an eighth. Germline CDR1 is SGHTA and CDR2 is FQGTGA. V gave up 6 bases and J gave up 1 base, with 12 bases separating them. The CDR3 loop spans 14 amino acids.

This sequence originates from a man in his fifties or sixties with acute or convalescent COVID-19. The chain recombines TRBV7-3 with TRBJ1-1; tentative D call: TRBD1 (6 bases). Material: peripheral blood. DNA of the CDR3: TGTGCCAGCAGATCAGGACAGCCGAACACTGAAGCTTTCTTT. Protein: CASRSGQPNTEAFF.